Below are 12 T cell receptor beta chains sequenced from a single sample in a study of blood T cell repertoires in COVID-19. Here immunoSEQ multiplex PCR was the method, and the copy in TCRdb shows in-frame clones only, minus some. In the table there are tens of thousands of clones, around 80% of which are singletons. Specimen: peripheral blood. The receptors were sampled from a man in his fifties or sixties with COVID-19, enrolled during active disease.

The rearrangement joins TRBV7-3 to TRBJ1-4; 7 bases match TRBD1. The V gene's germline CDR1 is SGHTA and CDR2 FQGTGA. This CDR3 comprises 16 residues. With 5 bases clipped from V and 5 bases from J, the junction kept 11 bases outside the gene matches. This CDR3 reads CASSRPGRDRNEKLFF. CDR3 bases: TGTGCCAGCAGCCGACCGGGAAGGGACAGAAATGAAAAACTGTTTTTT.

The CDR3: CAPPRTGPNTEAFF. In DNA form, the CDR3 reads TGCGCGCCGCCTCGAACAGGACCGAACACTGAAGCTTTCTTT. The chain links TRBV23-1 to TRBJ1-1, with D maybe TRBD1 (5 bases). TRBV23-1 is treated as an ORF (open reading frame) with a function not yet certain. The CDR3 spans 14 residues.

The chain is built from TRBV9 and TRBJ2-1; 10 nucleotides align to TRBD2. CDR3 length: 16 amino acids. V lost 5 bases and J lost 2; bases outside the gene matches: 7. Germline V gene lookup returns CDR1 SGDLS and CDR2 YYNGEE. The CDR3 region is CASSGGSGGAYNEQFF. The CDR3 DNA is TGTGCCAGCAGTGGTGGAAGCGGGGGGGCCTACAATGAGCAGTTCTTC. The full variable domain, its missing parts supplied by reference TRBV9 and TRBJ2-1, is DSGVTQTPKHLITATGQRVTLRCSPRSGDLSVYWYQQSLDQGLQFLIQYYNGEERAKGNILERFSAQQFPDLHSELNLSSLELGDSALYFCASSGGSGGAYNEQFFGPGTRLTVL.

J is TRBJ2-2 and V is TRBV6-1; 11 bases map to TRBD1. The CDR3 is made up of 16 amino acids. Per germline, CDR1 MNHNS and CDR2 SASEGT. V shed 4 bases, J shed 3 bases, and the junction held 4 bases outside the gene matches. Here the CDR3 DNA reads TGTGCCAGCAGTGCAAGGACAGGGGGCTACACCGGGGAGCTGTTTTTT. Amino acids: CASSARTGGYTGELFF.

The CDR3 protein is CASSSLRTDTQYF. The CDR3 DNA reads TGTGCCAGCAGTTCCCTTCGTACAGATACGCAGTATTTT. This rearrangement joins TRBV27 to TRBJ2-3; no firm D call. With 4 bases removed from V and 3 bases from J, the gap between germline ends came to 8 bases. The germline CDR1 and CDR2 sequences are MNHEY and SMNVEV (reference sequence). The CDR3 runs 13 residues.

V is TRBV9 and J is TRBJ2-1; 12 bases are a match to TRBD1. J lost 8 bases, V lost 7 bases, and 7 bases had no gene match. The germline CDR1 and CDR2 sequences are SGDLS and YYNGEE. This CDR3 has 14 amino acids. The CDR3 region has the DNA TGTGCCAGCTCCGGGACAGGGGGCAGGGATGAGCAGTTCTTC. This gives the protein CASSGTGGRDEQFF.

The chain combines TRBV9 with TRBJ1-2; 9 bases are shared with TRBD1. Trimming cost V 3 bases and J 4 bases; bases outside gene matches: 7. Looked up from germline, CDR1 is SGDLS and CDR2 is YYNGEE. This CDR3 is 15 amino acids long. The CDR3 region is CASSAAPGQGYGYTF. Written as DNA, the CDR3 is TGTGCCAGCAGCGCCGCTCCGGGACAGGGCTATGGCTACACCTTC.

The chain uses TRBV14 and TRBJ1-6, with D possibly matching TRBD1 (6 bases). From germline, CDR1 is SGHDN and CDR2 FVKESK. Trimming took 8 bases from V and 6 from J, leaving 11 bases between them. CDR3 length equals 13 residues. CDR3 bases: TGTGCCAGCCGACAGGCACTTAATTCACCCCTCCACTTT. Its protein product is CASRQALNSPLHF.

The chain recombines TRBV5-1 with TRBJ1-3; TRBD1 is a possible D gene (5 bases). Germline V lookup: CDR1 SGHRS, CDR2 YFSETQ. The CDR3 has 15 amino acids. The V gene lost 4 bases and the J gene lost 0 bases, with 11 bases spanning the gap. CDR3 sequence (DNA): TGCGCCAGCAGCCAAGACAGTTACTCTGGAAACACCATATATTTT. This codes for CASSQDSYSGNTIYF.

V usage is TRBV19 and J usage is TRBJ1-4, with 10 bases fitting TRBD1. Unmatched junction bases numbered 9, after V lost 9 bases and J lost 11 bases. This CDR3 has 13 amino acids. The germline V gene encodes CDR1 LNHDA and CDR2 SQIVND (reference sequence). CDR3 region: CASTGTGAVKLFF. The DNA for the CDR3 is TGTGCCAGCACCGGGACAGGGGCCGTTAAACTGTTTTTT.

The chain uses TRBV11-2 and TRBJ1-1; D remains unclear. V was trimmed by 6 bases and J by 0 bases, leaving 5 bases between them. The CDR3 consists of 12 residues. Germline V gene data show CDR1 as SGHAT and CDR2 as FQNNGV. Here the CDR3 reads CASRQMNTEAFF. CDR3 in DNA: TGTGCCAGCAGGCAGATGAACACTGAAGCTTTCTTT.

The chain is built from TRBV2 and TRBJ2-5; D perhaps matches TRBD2 (6 bases). V lost 6 bases, J lost 4 bases, and 12 bases lay in between. The germline V gene has CDR1 SNHLY and CDR2 FYNNEI. There are 13 residues in the CDR3. CDR3: CASRADGRETQYF. The CDR3 coding sequence is TGTGCCAGCAGAGCGGACGGGAGAGAGACCCAGTACTTC.